This entry lists 5 T cell receptor beta chains sequenced from one sample in a study of T cell responses to AZD1222 COVID-19 vaccine. Measured with immunoSEQ multiplex PCR; TCRdb has only the in-frame clones, and not every one. The sample contains roughly 170,000 clones, about 89% of which appear only once. The sample here was peripheral blood, taken on day 0 of AZD1222 vaccination. The receptor source for this set is an adult in good health.

CDR3 amino acids: CASSLTTYEETQYF. CDR3 coding DNA: TGTGCCAGCAGTTTGACCACTTACGAAGAGACCCAGTACTTC. The J gene is TRBJ2-5, the V gene TRBV28; D is undetermined. The CDR3 contains 14 residues. In germline, CDR1 is MDHEN, CDR2 SYDVKM. The ends were cut back, 3 bases at V and 3 bases at J, with 11 bases in the middle. The full variable domain, with the rest looked up from reference TRBV28 and TRBJ2-5, is DVKVTQSSRYLVKRTGEKVFLECVQDMDHENMFWYRQDPGLGLRLIYFSYDVKMKEKGDIPEGYSVSREKKERFSLILESASTNQTSMYLCASSLTTYEETQYFGPGTRLLVL.

This clone appeared a few times. The CDR3: CASSLAAGEAYEQYF. DNA for the CDR3: TGTGCCAGCAGCTTAGCGGCAGGGGAGGCCTACGAGCAGTACTTC. The gene calls are TRBV11-2 and TRBJ2-7, with D perhaps matching TRBD1 or TRBD2 (6 bases each). Germline loops: CDR1 SGHAT, CDR2 FQNNGV. This CDR3 contains 15 residues. The ends were cut back, 1 base at V and 2 bases at J, with 12 bases in the middle.

The V gene is TRBV5-4, the J gene TRBJ2-3; 9 positions agree with TRBD2. The CDR3 extends over 15 amino acids. Trimming cost V 5 bases and J 0 bases; bases outside gene matches: 4. The germline CDR1 and CDR2 sequences are SGHNT and YYREEE (reference sequence). The CDR3 sequence is CASSQTSGSTDTQYF. CDR3 coding DNA: TGTGCCAGCAGTCAAACTAGCGGGAGCACAGATACGCAGTATTTT.

The chain links TRBV10-2 to TRBJ2-2, with D tentatively TRBD2 (6 bases). Looked up from germline, CDR1 is WSHSY and CDR2 is SAAADI. The CDR3 consists of 16 residues. Trimming took off 7 bases at V and 1 base at J, with 16 bases between the two ends. The DNA of the CDR3 is TGCGCCAGCAATGGAGGGGTAGCGCAGAACACCGGGGAGCTGTTTTTT. Residues: CASNGGVAQNTGELFF.

The V and J genes are TRBV6-5 and TRBJ1-2; D may be TRBD1 (6 bases). This CDR3 has 15 residues. CDR1 and CDR2 from the germline V gene are MNHEY and SVGAGI. The ends were cut back, 4 bases at V and 2 bases at J, with 14 bases in the middle. CDR3 sequence: CASSSGQLPNYGYTF. As DNA, the CDR3 is TGTGCCAGCAGTTCAGGACAGCTGCCCAACTATGGCTACACCTTC.